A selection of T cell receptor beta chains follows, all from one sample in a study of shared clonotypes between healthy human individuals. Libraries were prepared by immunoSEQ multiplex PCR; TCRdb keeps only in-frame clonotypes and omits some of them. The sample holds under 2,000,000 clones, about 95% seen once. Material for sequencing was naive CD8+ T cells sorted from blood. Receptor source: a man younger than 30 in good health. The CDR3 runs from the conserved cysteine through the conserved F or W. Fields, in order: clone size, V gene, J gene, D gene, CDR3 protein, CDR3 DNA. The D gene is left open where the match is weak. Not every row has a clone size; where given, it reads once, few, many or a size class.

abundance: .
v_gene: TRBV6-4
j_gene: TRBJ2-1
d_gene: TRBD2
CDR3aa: CASSVLAGGAPEQFF
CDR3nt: TGTGCCAGCAGTGTACTAGCGGGAGGGGCTCCTGAGCAGTTCTTC

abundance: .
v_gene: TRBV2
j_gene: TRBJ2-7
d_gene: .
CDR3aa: CASSEGNSFYEQYF
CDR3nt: TGTGCCAGCAGTGAAGGAAACAGTTTCTACGAGCAGTACTTC

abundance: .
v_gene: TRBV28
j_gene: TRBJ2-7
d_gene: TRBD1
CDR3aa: CASSDRGASYEQYF
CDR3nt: TGTGCCAGCAGCGACAGGGGCGCCTCCTACGAGCAGTACTTC

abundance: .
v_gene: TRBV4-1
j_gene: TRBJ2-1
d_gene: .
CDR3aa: CASSQGARGEREGSYNEQFF
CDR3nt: TGCGCCAGCAGCCAAGGGGCCAGGGGAGAGAGGGAGGGCTCCTACAATGAGCAGTTCTTC

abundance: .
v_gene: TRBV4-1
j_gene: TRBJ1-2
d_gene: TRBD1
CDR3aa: CASSPSTGGGYGYTF
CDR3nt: TGCGCCAGCAGCCCCTCGACAGGGGGCGGCTATGGCTACACCTTC

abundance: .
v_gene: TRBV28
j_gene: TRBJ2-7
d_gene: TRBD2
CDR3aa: CASSSWTSGDPYEQYF
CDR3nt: TGTGCCAGCAGTTCCTGGACTAGCGGGGACCCCTACGAGCAGTACTTC

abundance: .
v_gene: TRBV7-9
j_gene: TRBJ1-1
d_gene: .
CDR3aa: CASSSPMRQPEAFF
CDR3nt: TGTGCCAGCAGCTCGCCCATGAGACAGCCTGAAGCTTTCTTT

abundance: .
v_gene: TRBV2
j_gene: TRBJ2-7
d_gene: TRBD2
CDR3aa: CASRGLAGDPYEQYF
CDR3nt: TGTGCCAGCAGGGGACTAGCGGGGGACCCCTACGAGCAGTACTTC

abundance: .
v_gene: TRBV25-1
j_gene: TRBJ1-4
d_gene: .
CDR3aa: CASSGLPDSDPTNEKLFF
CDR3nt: TGTGCCAGCAGCGGACTTCCCGACAGCGACCCAACTAATGAAAAACTGTTTTTT

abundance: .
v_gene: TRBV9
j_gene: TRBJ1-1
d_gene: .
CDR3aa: CASSVDGEGYSNTEAFF
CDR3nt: TGTGCCAGCAGCGTAGATGGGGAGGGTTATTCGAACACTGAAGCTTTCTTT

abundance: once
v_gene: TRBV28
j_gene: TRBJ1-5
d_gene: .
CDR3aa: CASSLDRPNQPQHF
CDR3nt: TGTGCCAGCAGTTTAGACAGGCCCAATCAGCCCCAGCATTTT

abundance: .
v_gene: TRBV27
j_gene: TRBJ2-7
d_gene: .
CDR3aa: CASSPSLAGRSYEQYF
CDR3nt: TGTGCCAGCAGTCCCTCGCTTGCGGGCAGAAGCTACGAGCAGTACTTC

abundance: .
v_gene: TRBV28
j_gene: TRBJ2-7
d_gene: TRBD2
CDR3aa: CASSQLGIASGGTYEQYF
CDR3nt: TGTGCCAGCAGCCAACTAGGGATTGCTAGCGGGGGAACCTACGAGCAGTACTTC

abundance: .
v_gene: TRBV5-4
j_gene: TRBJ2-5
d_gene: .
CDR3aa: CASNAGETQYF
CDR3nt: TGTGCCAGCAACGCGGGAGAGACCCAGTACTTC

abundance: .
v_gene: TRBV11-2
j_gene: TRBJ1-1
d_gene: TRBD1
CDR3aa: CASSLEDRRRANTEAFF
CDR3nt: TGTGCCAGCAGCTTAGAGGACAGGAGACGGGCGAACACTGAAGCTTTCTTT

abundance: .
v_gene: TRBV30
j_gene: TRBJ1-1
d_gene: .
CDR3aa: CAWSRGTEAFF
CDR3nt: TGTGCCTGGAGTAGGGGGACTGAAGCTTTCTTT

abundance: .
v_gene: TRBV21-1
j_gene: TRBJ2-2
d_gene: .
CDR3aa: CASRTGAPNTGELFF
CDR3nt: TGTGCCAGTCGAACAGGGGCCCCGAACACCGGGGAGCTGTTTTTT

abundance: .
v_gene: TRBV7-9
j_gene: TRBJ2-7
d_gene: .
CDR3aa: CASSSEKDYTYEQYF
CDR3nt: TGTGCCAGCAGCTCCGAAAAGGACTACACCTACGAGCAGTACTTC

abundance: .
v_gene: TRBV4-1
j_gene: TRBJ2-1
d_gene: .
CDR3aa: CASSQDRPGDLSYNEQFF
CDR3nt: TGCGCCAGCAGCCAAGATCGTCCAGGGGACCTCTCCTACAATGAGCAGTTCTTC

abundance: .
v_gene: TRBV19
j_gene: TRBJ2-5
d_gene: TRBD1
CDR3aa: CASSSTWTGHETQYF
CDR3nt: TGTGCCAGTAGTAGTACCTGGACAGGGCATGAGACCCAGTACTTC

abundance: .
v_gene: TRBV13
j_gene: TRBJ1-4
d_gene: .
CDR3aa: CASSLGYDKLFF
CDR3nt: TGTGCCAGCAGCTTAGGGTACGACAAACTGTTTTTT

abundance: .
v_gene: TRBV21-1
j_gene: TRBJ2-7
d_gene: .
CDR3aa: CASSKGLDAGERYEQYF
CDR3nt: TGTGCCAGCAGCAAAGGCCTGGACGCGGGAGAAAGATACGAGCAGTACTTC

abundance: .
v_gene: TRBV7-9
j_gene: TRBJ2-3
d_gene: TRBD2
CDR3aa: CASRPTSGRPDTQYF
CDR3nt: TGTGCCAGCAGACCCACTAGCGGGAGGCCAGATACGCAGTATTTT

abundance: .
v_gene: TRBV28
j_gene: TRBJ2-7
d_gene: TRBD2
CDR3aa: CASIASGSYEQYF
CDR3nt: TGTGCCAGCATTGCTAGCGGTTCCTACGAGCAGTACTTC

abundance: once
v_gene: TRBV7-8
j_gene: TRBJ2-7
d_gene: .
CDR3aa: CASSLRLASYEQYF
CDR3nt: TGTGCCAGCAGCTTAAGGCTAGCCTCCTACGAGCAGTACTTC

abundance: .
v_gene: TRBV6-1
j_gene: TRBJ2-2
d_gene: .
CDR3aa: CASRIGGNTGELFF
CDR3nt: TGTGCCAGCAGAATTGGGGGAAACACCGGGGAGCTGTTTTTT

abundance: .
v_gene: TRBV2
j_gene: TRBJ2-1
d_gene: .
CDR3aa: CASSGRLRENVRQFF
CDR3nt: TGTGCCAGCAGTGGACGATTGAGGGAAAACGTTAGGCAGTTCTTC

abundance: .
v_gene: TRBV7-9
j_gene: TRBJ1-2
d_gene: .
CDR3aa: CASSLVGADDYGYTF
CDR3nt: TGTGCCAGCAGCTTAGTCGGGGCAGACGACTATGGCTACACCTTC

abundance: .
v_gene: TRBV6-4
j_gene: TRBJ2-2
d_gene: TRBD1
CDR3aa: CASSKQGYTGELFF
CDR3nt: TGTGCCAGCAGTAAACAGGGGTACACCGGGGAGCTGTTTTTT

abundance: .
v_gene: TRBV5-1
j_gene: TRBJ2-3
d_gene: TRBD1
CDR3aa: CASSLTGRQGFTDTQYF
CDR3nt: TGCGCCAGCAGCCTAACTGGCCGACAGGGATTTACAGATACGCAGTATTTT

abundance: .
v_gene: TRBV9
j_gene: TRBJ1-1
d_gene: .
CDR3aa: CASSLGGGTEAFF
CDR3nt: TGTGCCAGCAGCTTGGGTGGAGGCACTGAAGCTTTCTTT

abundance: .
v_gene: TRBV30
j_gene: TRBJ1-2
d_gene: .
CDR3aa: CAWLNFGTALGYTF
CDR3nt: TGTGCCTGGCTAAACTTCGGGACGGCCCTCGGCTACACCTTC

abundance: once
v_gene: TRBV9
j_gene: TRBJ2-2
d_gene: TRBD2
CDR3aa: CASSDPIAGGTGELFF
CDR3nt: TGTGCCAGCAGCGACCCTATAGCGGGAGGCACCGGGGAGCTGTTTTTT

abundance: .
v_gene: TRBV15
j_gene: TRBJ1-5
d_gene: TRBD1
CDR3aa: CATSREQGTWPQHF
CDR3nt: TGTGCCACCAGCAGGGAACAGGGGACATGGCCCCAGCATTTT

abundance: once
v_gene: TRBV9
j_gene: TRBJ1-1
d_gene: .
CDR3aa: CASSVGTASNTEAFF
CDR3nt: TGTGCCAGCAGCGTAGGGACGGCCTCGAACACTGAAGCTTTCTTT

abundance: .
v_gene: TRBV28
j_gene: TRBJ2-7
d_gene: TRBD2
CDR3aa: CASSFKGGLATHGYF
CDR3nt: TGTGCCAGCAGCTTCAAGGGGGGACTAGCCACGCACGGGTACTTC

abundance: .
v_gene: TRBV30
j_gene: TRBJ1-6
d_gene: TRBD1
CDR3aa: CAWSTGVYNSPLHF
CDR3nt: TGTGCCTGGAGTACAGGGGTCTATAATTCACCCCTCCACTTT

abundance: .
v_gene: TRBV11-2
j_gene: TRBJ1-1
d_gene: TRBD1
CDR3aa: CASSPDPGTVNTEAFF
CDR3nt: TGTGCCAGCAGCCCCGACCCCGGGACAGTGAACACTGAAGCTTTCTTT

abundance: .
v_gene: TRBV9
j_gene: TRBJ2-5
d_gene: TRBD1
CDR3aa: CASSEGGWETQYF
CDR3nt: TGTGCCAGCAGCGAAGGGGGCTGGGAGACCCAGTACTTC

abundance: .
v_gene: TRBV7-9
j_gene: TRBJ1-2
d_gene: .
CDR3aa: CASSLAGANYGYTF
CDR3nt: TGTGCCAGCAGCTTAGCAGGGGCTAACTATGGCTACACCTTC

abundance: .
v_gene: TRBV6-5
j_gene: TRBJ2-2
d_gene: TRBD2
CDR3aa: CASRVAGDTGELFF
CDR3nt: TGTGCCAGCCGAGTAGCGGGGGACACCGGGGAGCTGTTTTTT

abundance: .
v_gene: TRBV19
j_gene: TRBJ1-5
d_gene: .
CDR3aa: CASSFDSSNQPQHF
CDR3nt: TGTGCCAGTTCCTTCGACAGTAGCAATCAGCCCCAGCATTTT

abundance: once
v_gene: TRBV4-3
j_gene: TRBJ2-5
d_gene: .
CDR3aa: CASSPFQGTGETQYF
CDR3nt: TGCGCCAGCAGCCCGTTCCAGGGGACGGGGGAGACCCAGTACTTC

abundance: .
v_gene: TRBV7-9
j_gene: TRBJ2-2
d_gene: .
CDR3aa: CASSPFNTGELFF
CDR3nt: TGTGCCAGCAGTCCCTTTAACACCGGGGAGCTGTTTTTT

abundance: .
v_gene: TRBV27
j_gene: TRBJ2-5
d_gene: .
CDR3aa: CASSISSIGGETQYF
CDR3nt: TGTGCCAGCAGTATTTCATCTATTGGGGGAGAGACCCAGTACTTC

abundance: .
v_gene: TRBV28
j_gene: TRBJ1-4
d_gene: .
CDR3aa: CATIATNEKLFF
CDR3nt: TGTGCCACAATTGCAACTAATGAAAAACTGTTTTTT

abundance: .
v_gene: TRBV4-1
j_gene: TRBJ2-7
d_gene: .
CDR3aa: CASSYRLKGDEQYF
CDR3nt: TGCGCCAGCTCTTATAGGTTAAAGGGGGACGAGCAGTACTTC

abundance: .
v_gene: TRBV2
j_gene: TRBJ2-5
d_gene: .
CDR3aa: CASGRGRGLLLQETQYF
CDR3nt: TGTGCCAGTGGACGGGGGCGAGGTCTCCTTCTACAAGAGACCCAGTACTTC

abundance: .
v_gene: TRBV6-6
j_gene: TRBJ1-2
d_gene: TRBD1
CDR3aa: CASSYHPGTGFYGYTF
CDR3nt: TGTGCCAGCAGTTACCATCCGGGGACAGGGTTCTATGGCTACACCTTC

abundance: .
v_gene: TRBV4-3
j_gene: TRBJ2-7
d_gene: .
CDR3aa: CASSLNPSYEQYF
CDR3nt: TGCGCCAGCAGCCTGAACCCCTCCTACGAGCAGTACTTC

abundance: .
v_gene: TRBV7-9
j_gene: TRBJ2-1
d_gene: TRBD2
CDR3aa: CASSLAVAGVAEQFF
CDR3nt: TGTGCCAGCAGCTTAGCGGTAGCGGGAGTCGCTGAGCAGTTCTTC

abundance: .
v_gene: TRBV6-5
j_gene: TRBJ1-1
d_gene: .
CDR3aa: CASSSGANTEAFF
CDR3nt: TGTGCCAGCAGTTCCGGTGCGAACACTGAAGCTTTCTTT

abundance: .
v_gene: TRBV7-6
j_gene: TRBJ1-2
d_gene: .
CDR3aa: CASSPGGGYGYTF
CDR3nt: TGTGCCAGCAGCCCTGGAGGGGGATATGGCTACACCTTC

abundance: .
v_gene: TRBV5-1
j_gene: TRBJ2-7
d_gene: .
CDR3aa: CASSWRQDSYEQYF
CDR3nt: TGCGCCAGCAGCTGGCGACAGGACTCCTACGAGCAGTACTTC

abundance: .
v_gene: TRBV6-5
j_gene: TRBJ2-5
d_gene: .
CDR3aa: CASSYLEGTQETQYF
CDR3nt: TGTGCCAGCAGTTACTTGGAGGGTACCCAAGAGACCCAGTACTTC

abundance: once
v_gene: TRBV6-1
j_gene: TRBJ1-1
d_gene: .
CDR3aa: CASNEAFF
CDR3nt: TGTGCCAGCAATGAAGCTTTCTTT

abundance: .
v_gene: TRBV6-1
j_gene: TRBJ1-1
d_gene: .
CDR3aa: CASSWGGNTEAFF
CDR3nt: TGTGCCAGCAGTTGGGGGGGGAACACTGAAGCTTTCTTT